A few counts support the clone carrying this T cell receptor (beta chain). The source of the sample is a study of human T cells and chemical hapten exposure. Time point: patch test 1, 2 weeks after DPC sensitization. Treatment here: therapeutic diphenylcyclopropenone sensitization with weekly scalp DPC. One entry per CDR3 protein, called by TCRdb with MiXCR from the RACE reads. Here the sample spans approximately 400,000 distinct CDR3 sequences, around 5% being singletons. This TCR derives from a woman aged 45-65 years with alopecia areata. Some clones in this sample may be carry-over from other donors' samples. The material sequenced was whole blood, taken in connection with sensitization to the hapten diphenylcyclopropenone (DPC).

CDR3 nucleotides: TGTGCCAGCAGTCAAACTAGCGGGGGGCCCGAGGGGTACTTC. This translates into CASSQTSGGPEGYF. The chain has TRBV6-5 and TRBJ2-7, with 12 bases matching TRBD2. V lost 5 bases and J lost 12; bases outside the gene matches: 11. This CDR3 is built from 14 residues. Germline V gene lookup returns CDR1 MNHEY and CDR2 SVGAGI.